This T cell receptor (beta chain) comes out of a study of CD8+ T cells in alopecia areata. Across the study: Treated patients swallowed 5 to 10 mg of oral tofacitinib twice daily.

This clone turned up a few times. Different DNA sequences within this sample yield the same CDR3. cDNA serving as the sequencing template came from extracted, reverse transcribed RNA. The data were produced by immunoSEQ multiplex PCR, yet TCRdb's version contains in-frame clones alone and is incomplete. The sample lists over 150,000 clones, 55% to 70% occurring once. Treatment denoted: oral pan-JAK inhibitor, 5-10 mg twice daily. Germline V lookup: CDR1 SGHTA, CDR2 FQGTGA. Trimming cost V 2 bases and J 5 bases, with 9 bases left between them. The CDR3 spans 13 residues. The J gene is TRBJ1-1, the V gene TRBV7-3, with a tentative D call TRBD1 (5 bases). This specimen consisted of CD4+ T cells sorted from blood, obtained at week 24, from a patient treated with tofacitinib. The receptor was isolated from a human donor with alopecia areata. DNA of the CDR3: TGTGCCAGCAGCTTACGTCAGGGAACTGAAGCTTTCTTT. This codes for CASSLRQGTEAFF.